Described below is a single T cell receptor beta chain sequence and its context. Its specificity is unknown. Since all of the isolated RNA was reverse transcribed, expressed TCRB transcripts were what got sequenced. Method: immunoSEQ multiplex PCR; TCRdb's copy keeps in-frame clones and lacks some. The sample yields 970,000 or so clones, about a sixth seen once. This sample was taken from a study of beta chain features in type 1 diabetes. Cells sorted by CD45RO/CCR7/CD25/CD127/CD95/CD27 comprised CD4+ naive, central memory, regulatory and stem cell-like memory cells. The CDR3 totals 15 residues. V was shortened by 0 bases and J by 7 bases, with 16 bases between the two germline ends. Germline V gene sequence: CDR1 MNHEY, CDR2 SVGAGI. Overall study results and limits: There was no resolution here of whether HLA type influences TCRB rearrangement.

Input material: naive CD4+ T cells from blood. This rearrangement joins TRBV6-5 to TRBJ2-7; D is possibly TRBD2 (6 bases). The source of this sequence is a woman aged 18-29 years in good health. The CDR3 sequence is CASSYSHGPGREQYF. The CDR3 coding sequence is TGTGCCAGCAGTTACTCCCACGGGCCGGGGAGGGAGCAGTACTTC.